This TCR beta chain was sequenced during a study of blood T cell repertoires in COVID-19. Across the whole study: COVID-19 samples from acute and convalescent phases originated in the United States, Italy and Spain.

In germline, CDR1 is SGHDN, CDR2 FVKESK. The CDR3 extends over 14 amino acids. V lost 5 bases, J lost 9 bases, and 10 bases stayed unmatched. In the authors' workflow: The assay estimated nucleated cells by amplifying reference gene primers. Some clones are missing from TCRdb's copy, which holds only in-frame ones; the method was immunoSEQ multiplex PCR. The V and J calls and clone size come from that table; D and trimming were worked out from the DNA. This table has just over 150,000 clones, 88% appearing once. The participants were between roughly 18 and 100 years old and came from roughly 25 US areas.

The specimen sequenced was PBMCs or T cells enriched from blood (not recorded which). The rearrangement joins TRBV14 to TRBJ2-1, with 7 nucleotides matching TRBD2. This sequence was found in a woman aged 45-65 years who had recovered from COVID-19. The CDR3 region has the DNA TGTGCCAGCAGCGACTGGGAGGGTTCTGGTGAGCAGTTCTTC. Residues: CASSDWEGSGEQFF.